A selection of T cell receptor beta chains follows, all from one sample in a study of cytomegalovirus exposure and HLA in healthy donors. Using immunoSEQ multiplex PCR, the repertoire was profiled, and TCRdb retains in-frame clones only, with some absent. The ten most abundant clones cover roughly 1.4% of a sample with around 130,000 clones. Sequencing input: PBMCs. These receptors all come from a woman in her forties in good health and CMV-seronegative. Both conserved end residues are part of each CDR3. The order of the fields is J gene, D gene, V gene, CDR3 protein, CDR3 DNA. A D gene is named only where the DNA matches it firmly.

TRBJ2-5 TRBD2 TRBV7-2 CASSLGSSGGWETQYF TGTGCCAGCAGCTTAGGATCTAGCGGGGGCTGGGAGACCCAGTACTTC
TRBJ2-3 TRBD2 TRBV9 CASSTQGGLAGGDTQYF TGTGCCAGCAGCACACAGGGCGGACTAGCGGGGGGAGATACGCAGTATTTT
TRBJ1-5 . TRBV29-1 CITRPGCNQPQHF TGCATTACAAGACCGGGGTGCAATCAGCCCCAGCATTTT
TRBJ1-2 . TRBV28 CASSFRGGPSGYGYTF TGTGCCAGCAGTTTCCGGGGGGGACCGTCTGGCTATGGCTACACCTTC
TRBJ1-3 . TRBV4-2 CASSHLLGGAGNTIYF TGTGCCAGCAGCCACCTACTCGGGGGAGCTGGAAACACCATATATTTT
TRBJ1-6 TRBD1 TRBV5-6 CASSLPDRGHSPLHF TGTGCCAGCAGCTTACCGGACAGGGGGCATTCACCCCTCCACTTT
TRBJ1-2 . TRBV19 CASSYTRNYGYTF TGTGCCAGTAGTTATACCAGGAATTATGGCTACACCTTC
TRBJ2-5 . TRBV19 CASRSRGEETQYF TGTGCCAGTAGATCCCGCGGAGAAGAGACCCAGTACTTC
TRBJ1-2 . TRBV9 CASSSYGGGNNYGYTF TGTGCCAGCAGCTCCTACGGGGGGGGGAATAACTATGGCTACACCTTC
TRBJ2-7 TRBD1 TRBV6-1 CASSVDRDYEQYF TGTGCCAGCAGCGTGGACAGGGACTACGAGCAGTACTTC
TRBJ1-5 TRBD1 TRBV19 CASSGSDRGKPQHF TGTGCCAGTAGTGGATCTGACAGGGGGAAGCCCCAGCATTTT
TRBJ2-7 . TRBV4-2 CASSQVSQGGPYEQYF TGTGCCAGCAGCCAAGTATCGCAGGGAGGCCCCTACGAGCAGTACTTC
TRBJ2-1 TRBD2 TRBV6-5 CASTAGGSYNEQFF TGTGCCAGCACGGCGGGGGGAAGCTACAATGAGCAGTTCTTC
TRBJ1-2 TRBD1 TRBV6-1 CASRPRGQGYGYTF TGTGCCAGCAGACCCAGGGGGCAGGGCTATGGCTACACCTTC
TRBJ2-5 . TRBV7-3 CASSPPGAPETQYF TGTGCCAGCAGCCCGCCTGGGGCCCCGGAGACCCAGTACTTC
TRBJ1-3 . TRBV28 CASSLGGANSGNTIYF TGTGCCAGCAGTTTAGGGGGGGCCAACTCTGGAAACACCATATATTTT
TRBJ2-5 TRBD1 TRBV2 CASSRDRVEETQYF TGTGCCAGCAGTCGGGACAGGGTGGAAGAGACCCAGTACTTC
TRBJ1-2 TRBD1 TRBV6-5 CASSSRTGYGYTF TGTGCCAGCAGTTCCCGGACAGGTTACGGCTACACCTTC
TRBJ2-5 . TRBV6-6 CASSYGQNQETQYF TGTGCCAGCAGTTACGGGCAGAACCAAGAGACCCAGTACTTC
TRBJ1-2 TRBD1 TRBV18 CASSTTHLQGVFHGYTF TGTGCCAGCTCAACGACACATTTGCAGGGGGTATTCCATGGCTACACCTTC
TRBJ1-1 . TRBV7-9 CASSDVGANTEAFF TGTGCCAGCAGCGACGTGGGGGCGAACACTGAAGCTTTCTTT
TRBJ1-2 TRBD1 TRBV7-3 CASSVTGGARYGYTF TGTGCCAGCAGCGTTACAGGGGGCGCGAGGTATGGCTACACCTTC
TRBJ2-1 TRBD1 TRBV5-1 CASSFWTGGTYNEQFF TGCGCCAGCAGCTTCTGGACAGGGGGTACCTACAATGAGCAGTTCTTC
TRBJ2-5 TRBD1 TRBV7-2 CASSLAAGTEETQYF TGTGCCAGCAGCTTGGCCGCCGGGACAGAAGAGACCCAGTACTTC
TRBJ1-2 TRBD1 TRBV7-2 CASSFGLRQGGGYTF TGTGCCAGCAGCTTTGGGTTACGACAGGGGGGCGGCTACACCTTC
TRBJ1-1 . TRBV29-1 CSVERGMNTEAFF TGCAGCGTTGAGCGGGGCATGAACACTGAAGCTTTCTTT
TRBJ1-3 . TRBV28 CASSPGIGPSVRGNTIYF TGTGCCAGCAGTCCGGGGATAGGGCCCTCTGTGAGGGGAAACACCATATATTTT
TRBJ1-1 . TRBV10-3 CAISFLENTEAFF TGTGCCATCAGTTTTTTAGAGAACACTGAAGCTTTCTTT
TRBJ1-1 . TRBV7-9 CASSSYRVRNTEAFF TGTGCCAGCAGCTCGTACAGGGTGCGAAACACTGAAGCTTTCTTT
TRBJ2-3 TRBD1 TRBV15 CATSSDRGLRKDTQYF TGTGCCACCAGCAGCGACAGGGGGCTAAGAAAGGATACGCAGTATTTT
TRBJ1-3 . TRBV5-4 CASSPRGTTGNTIYF TGTGCCAGCAGCCCCAGAGGGACAACAGGAAACACCATATATTTT
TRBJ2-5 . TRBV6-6 CASSLQETQYF TGTGCCAGCAGTTTACAAGAGACCCAGTACTTC
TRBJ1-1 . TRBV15 CATSKNVENTEAFF TGTGCCACCAGTAAAAACGTAGAGAACACTGAAGCTTTCTTT
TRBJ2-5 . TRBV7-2 CASSLVVAETQYF TGTGCCAGCAGCTTAGTAGTTGCAGAGACCCAGTACTTC
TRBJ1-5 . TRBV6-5 CASSPRGADQPQHF TGTGCCAGCAGTCCCCGGGGGGCTGATCAGCCCCAGCATTTT
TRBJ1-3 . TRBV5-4 CASSSSSGGNTIYF TGTGCCAGCAGCTCGAGCAGCGGGGGAAACACCATATATTTT
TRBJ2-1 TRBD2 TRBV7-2 CASSMLAGGINEQFF TGTGCCAGCAGCATGCTAGCGGGGGGAATTAATGAGCAGTTCTTC
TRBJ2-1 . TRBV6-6 CASGGELYNEQFF TGTGCCAGCGGTGGAGAGTTGTACAATGAGCAGTTCTTC
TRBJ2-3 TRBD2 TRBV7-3 CASSYLSGGRGDTQYF TGTGCCAGCAGCTACCTTAGCGGGGGCCGGGGAGATACGCAGTATTTT
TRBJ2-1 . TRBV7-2 CASSLGRNSYNEQFF TGTGCCAGCAGCTTGGGCAGGAACTCCTACAATGAGCAGTTCTTC
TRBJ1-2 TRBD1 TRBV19 CASSMILGQIYGYTF TGTGCCAGTAGTATGATCCTGGGACAGATCTATGGCTACACCTTC
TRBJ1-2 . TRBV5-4 CASSLDQGWTSGYTF TGTGCCAGCAGCTTGGATCAGGGGTGGACGTCAGGCTACACCTTC
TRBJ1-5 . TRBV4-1 CASSQVQQVNQPQHF TGCGCCAGCAGCCAAGTACAGCAGGTCAATCAGCCCCAGCATTTT
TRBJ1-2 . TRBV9 CASSLSRGGRFYGYTF TGTGCCAGCAGCCTCTCGAGGGGGGGGAGATTCTATGGCTACACCTTC
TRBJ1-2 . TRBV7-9 CASSDSTIYGYTF TGTGCCAGCAGCGACAGCACGATCTATGGCTACACCTTC
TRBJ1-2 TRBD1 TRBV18 CASFLDRGYGYTF TGTGCCAGCTTCCTAGACAGGGGCTATGGCTACACCTTC
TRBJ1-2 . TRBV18 CASSPGDRNYGYTF TGTGCCAGCTCGCCAGGAGACAGGAACTATGGCTACACCTTC
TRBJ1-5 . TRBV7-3 CASSLSRDIDQPQHF TGTGCCAGCAGCTTATCCAGGGATATTGATCAGCCCCAGCATTTT
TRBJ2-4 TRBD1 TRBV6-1 CASSANDRAGNIQYF TGTGCCAGCAGTGCTAATGACAGGGCGGGAAACATTCAGTACTTC
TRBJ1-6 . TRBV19 CASRVDTNNSPLHF TGTGCCAGTAGGGTAGACACCAATAATTCACCCCTCCACTTT
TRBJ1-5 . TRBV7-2 CASSLVEARGQPQHF TGTGCCAGCAGCTTAGTAGAGGCCCGAGGTCAGCCCCAGCATTTT
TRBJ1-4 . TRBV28 CASSLWMTGGVEKLFF TGTGCCAGCAGTTTATGGATGACGGGGGGTGTTGAAAAACTGTTTTTT
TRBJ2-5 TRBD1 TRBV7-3 CASGQGAAETQYF TGTGCCAGCGGACAGGGGGCGGCGGAGACCCAGTACTTC
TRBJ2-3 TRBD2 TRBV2 CASSGLAGGAGTQYF TGTGCCAGCAGCGGACTAGCGGGGGGGGCGGGTACGCAGTATTTT
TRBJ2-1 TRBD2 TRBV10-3 CAFTRGGEDNEQFF TGTGCCTTCACACGGGGGGGGGAAGACAATGAGCAGTTCTTC